These 32 T cell receptor beta chains originate from one sample sequenced in a study of blood T cell repertoires in COVID-19. TCRdb keeps only in-frame clones here, not all; method: immunoSEQ multiplex PCR. The data hold about 130,000 clones, with 85% observed a single time. The sample comprised peripheral blood. All receptors come from a man aged 80 or over with active or convalescent COVID-19.

The chain uses TRBV10-3 and TRBJ2-1, with a tentative D call TRBD1 (5 bases). The germline gives CDR1 ENHRY, CDR2 SYGVKD. The CDR3 length is 15 residues. V was trimmed by 6 bases and J by 6 bases, leaving 18 bases between them. This CDR3 is CAIRVAREEPNEQFF. CDR3 coding DNA: TGTGCCATCAGAGTGGCCAGGGAAGAACCCAATGAGCAGTTCTTC.

This sequence joins TRBV7-9 and TRBJ1-1; tentative D call: TRBD1 (6 bases). The CDR3 contains 14 residues. V was pared by 3 bases and J by 8 bases, with 16 bases between. CDR1 is SEHNR and CDR2 is FQNEAQ in the germline V gene (reference sequence). The CDR3 protein is CASSLGRTALEAFF. As DNA, the CDR3 is TGTGCCAGCAGCTTGGGACGGACAGCGCTCGAAGCTTTCTTT.

The chain links TRBV28 to TRBJ2-1, with a tentative D call TRBD2 (7 bases). The CDR3 extends over 18 amino acids. Germline values: CDR1 MDHEN, CDR2 SYDVKM. The V end lost 6 bases, the J end lost 5 bases, and 26 bases lay between the germline ends. The CDR3 sequence is CASSLTYRGGGRNNEQFF. The CDR3 region has the DNA TGTGCCAGCAGCCTAACATACCGTGGGGGGGGCCGAAACAATGAGCAGTTCTTC.

V usage is TRBV6-1 and J usage is TRBJ2-7; D is ambiguous. CDR3 length: 16 residues. Deletions cut 1 base from V and 2 bases from J, with 15 bases between. CDR1 and CDR2 from the germline V gene are MNHNS and SASEGT. CDR3 amino acids: CASSEGAYDSAYEQYF. The CDR3 DNA sequence: TGTGCCAGCAGTGAAGGTGCGTACGATTCGGCCTACGAGCAGTACTTC.

J is TRBJ2-3 and V is TRBV10-3; possibly TRBD1 for D (5 bases). The germline V gene encodes CDR1 ENHRY and CDR2 SYGVKD. V lost 0 bases, J lost 11 bases, and 9 bases lay in between. The CDR3 sequence is 12 residues long. The DNA of the CDR3 is TGTGCCATCAGTGAGTCGGGAAGGGGGCAGTATTTT. The encoded protein is CAISESGRGQYF.

The chain couples TRBV7-2 to TRBJ1-1, with 7 bases matching TRBD1. The J segment lost 2 bases and the V segment lost 4 bases, leaving 7 bases of the junction unmatched. The CDR3 runs 15 residues. Germline CDR1 SGHTA, CDR2 FQGNSA. The CDR3 DNA is TGTGCCAGCAGCTCCGTAACAGGGGTAAACACTGAAGCTTTCTTT. Its protein is CASSSVTGVNTEAFF.

The rearrangement links TRBV4-1 to TRBJ2-5; TRBD2 matches at 11 bases. Germline V gene data show CDR1 as MGHRA and CDR2 as YSYEKL. Trimming at V came to 3 bases and at J to 4 bases, leaving 4 bases not matched to a gene. This CDR3 has 15 amino acids. The chain's CDR3 is CASSQLLAGVETQYF. The CDR3 bases are TGCGCCAGCAGCCAGTTACTAGCGGGAGTAGAGACCCAGTACTTC.

In its sample, this clone was seen once. The chain joins TRBV29-1 to TRBJ1-1; tentative D call: TRBD1 (5 bases). CDR3 length: 13 amino acids. Germline V lookup: CDR1 SQVTM, CDR2 ANQGSEA. V was shortened by 4 bases and J by 1 base, with 10 bases between the two germline ends. CDR3 sequence reads: CSVVGGWNTEAFF. In DNA, the CDR3 is TGCAGCGTTGTGGGGGGGTGGAACACTGAAGCTTTCTTT.

The gene calls are TRBV7-8 and TRBJ2-2; 7 bases align to TRBD1. V trimming: 8 bases; J trimming: 6 bases; junction bases outside the gene matches: 3. This CDR3 contains 12 residues. Germline V gives CDR1 SGHVS, CDR2 FQNEAQ. The CDR3 DNA is TGTGCCAGCGGGCAGGGGGCCGGGGAGCTGTTTTTT. Its protein product is CASGQGAGELFF.

The DNA for the CDR3 is TGTGCCAGCAGTGAAGCCTACAGGAGGGGTCAGCCCCAGCATTTT. This codes for CASSEAYRRGQPQHF. This chain links TRBV6-1 with TRBJ1-5, with a tentative D call TRBD1 (5 bases). CDR1 is MNHNS, CDR2 SASEGT, per germline. The CDR3 is 15 amino acids. Trimming left V 0 bases short and J 6 bases short, with 12 bases between.

The chain couples TRBV2 to TRBJ2-5, with 16 nucleotides matching TRBD2. V was clipped by 6 bases and J by 5 bases; unmatched bases: 9. The CDR3 has 17 residues. CDR1 and CDR2 from the germline V gene are SNHLY and FYNNEI. As DNA, the CDR3 is TGTGCCAGCAGCTACGGGACTAGCGGGGGGGCAGGGGAGACCCAGTACTTC. Amino acid sequence: CASSYGTSGGAGETQYF.

The rearrangement links TRBV18 to TRBJ2-7, with 7 bases that match TRBD1. V dropped 6 bases and J dropped 4; count of bases not matched to a gene: 9. Germline loops: CDR1 KGHSH, CDR2 LQKENI. There are 14 residues in the CDR3. The CDR3 nucleotides are TGTGCCAGCTCGAGGGGGCCCGACTCTTACGAGCAGTACTTC. Protein product: CASSRGPDSYEQYF. The full variable domain, its missing parts supplied by reference TRBV18 and TRBJ2-7, is NAGVMQNPRHLVRRRGQEARLRCSPMKGHSHVYWYRQLPEEGLKFMVYLQKENIIDESGMPKERFSAEFPKEGPSILRIQQVVRGDSAAYFCASSRGPDSYEQYFGPGTRLTVT.

The table lists this clone with a count of one. This chain joins TRBV4-2 and TRBJ2-2; the match to TRBD1 covers 10 bases. After removal of 0 bases from V and 2 bases from J, the junction contained 0 bases not matched to a gene. The germline CDR1 and CDR2 sequences are LGHNA and YNFKEQ. CDR3 length: 16 residues. CDR3 loop: CASSQETGGNTGELFF. CDR3 DNA sequence: TGTGCCAGCAGCCAAGAGACAGGGGGCAACACCGGGGAGCTGTTTTTT.

This chain links TRBV7-2 with TRBJ2-7; 12 positions agree with TRBD2. The V segment lost 5 bases and the J segment 5 bases; nucleotides outside the gene matches: 7. Per germline, CDR1 SGHTA and CDR2 FQGNSA. CDR3 length: 15 residues. CDR3 region: CASSPSTSGSDEQYF. CDR3 sequence (DNA): TGTGCCAGCAGCCCGTCGACTAGCGGGAGCGACGAGCAGTACTTC.

The chain recombines TRBV2 with TRBJ1-1; the match to TRBD1 covers 8 bases. The CDR3 covers 14 residues. CDR1 SNHLY and CDR2 FYNNEI come from the germline V gene. The V segment lost 3 bases and the J segment 12 bases; nucleotides outside the gene matches: 12. This CDR3 reads CASSDQGRGQGTFF. The CDR3 DNA follows: TGTGCCAGCAGTGATCAGGGAAGAGGACAGGGTACTTTCTTT.

The chain links TRBV27 to TRBJ1-6, with D possibly TRBD1 on 5 matching bases. Germline lookup yields CDR1 MNHEY and CDR2 SMNVEV (reference sequence). The CDR3 length is 14 residues. Trimming removed 5 bases from V and 10 bases from J, with 15 bases in between. CDR3 loop: CASSPQGLGSPLHF. In DNA, the CDR3 is TGTGCCAGCAGTCCTCAGGGACTAGGATCACCCCTCCACTTT.

The chain joins TRBV5-1 to TRBJ2-2; the match to TRBD2 covers 8 bases. CDR3 length: 15 amino acids. V was clipped by 0 bases and J by 4 bases; unmatched bases: 2. Germline CDR1 is SGHRS and CDR2 is YFSETQ. The CDR3 reads CASSLALAGTGELFF. The CDR3 nucleotides read TGCGCCAGCAGCTTGGCGCTAGCGGGCACCGGGGAGCTGTTTTTT.

V is TRBV6-5 and J is TRBJ2-2; perhaps TRBD1 as D (6 bases). The CDR3 consists of 14 residues. Trimming removed 7 bases from V and 5 bases from J, with 14 bases in between. From germline, CDR1 is MNHEY and CDR2 SVGAGI. CDR3 residues: CASTRTALTGELFF. The CDR3 DNA sequence: TGTGCCAGCACCAGGACAGCTCTAACCGGGGAGCTGTTTTTT.

The chain employs TRBV29-1 and TRBJ2-6; the match to TRBD2 covers 13 bases. Germline CDR1 and CDR2: SQVTM and ANQGSEA. CDR3 size: 16 residues. V shed 7 bases, J shed 1 base, and the junction held 4 bases outside the gene matches. This CDR3 is CSAAGLAGSGANVLTF. DNA for the CDR3: TGCAGCGCTGCGGGACTAGCGGGATCTGGGGCCAACGTCCTGACTTTC. Full variable domain (outside the CDR3, taken from reference TRBV29-1 and TRBJ2-6): SAVISQKPSRDICQRGTSLTIQCQVDSQVTMMFWYRQQPGQSLTLIATANQGSEATYESGFVIDKFPISRPNLTFSTLTVSNMSPEDSSIYLCSAAGLAGSGANVLTFGAGSRLTVL.

CDR3 region: CAIQQRSRAGVSEQYF. For the CDR3, the DNA is TGTGCCATTCAGCAAAGGTCACGAGCGGGCGTATCCGAGCAGTACTTC. The rearrangement links TRBV7-2 to TRBJ2-7; D possibly corresponds to TRBD2 (6 bases). Trimming took 10 bases from V and 6 from J, leaving 28 bases between them. Germline V CDR1 and CDR2: SGHTA, FQGNSA. The CDR3 is 16 residues long.

V usage is TRBV19 and J usage is TRBJ2-1; 14 bases agree with TRBD2. The CDR3 is 14 amino acids. CDR1 and CDR2 from the germline V gene are LNHDA and SQIVND (reference sequence). After removal of 10 bases from V and 10 bases from J, the junction contained 9 bases not matched to a gene. CDR3 in DNA: TGTGCCACTCGGGGACTAGCGGGGGAGGAGGAGCAGTTCTTC. Its protein is CATRGLAGEEEQFF.

The chain employs TRBV6-2 or TRBV6-3 and TRBJ2-1; D gene ambiguous. Germline V gene lookup returns CDR1 MNHEY and CDR2 SVGEGT. The CDR3 has 15 residues. V lost 2 bases and J lost 0, with 8 bases in between. This CDR3 reads CASSYRRGSYNEQFF. CDR3 DNA sequence: TGTGCCAGCAGTTACCGGAGAGGCTCCTACAATGAGCAGTTCTTC.

This clone was recorded only once. J is TRBJ2-1 and V is TRBV27, with D maybe TRBD1 (6 bases). Germline V lookup: CDR1 MNHEY, CDR2 SMNVEV (reference sequence). The CDR3 loop spans 15 amino acids. V was pared by 4 bases and J by 7 bases, with 17 bases between. The CDR3 spells CASSSPGVGVNEQFF. CDR3 bases: TGTGCCAGCAGTTCTCCAGGGGTAGGGGTTAATGAGCAGTTCTTC.

V gene TRBV11-3 combines with J gene TRBJ2-3, with 15 positions matching TRBD2. This CDR3 region has 16 residues. Germline V gene lookup returns CDR1 SGHNT and CDR2 YENEEA. V gave up 4 bases and J gave up 6 bases; unmatched junction bases: 5. In DNA, the CDR3 is TGTGCCAGCAGCTCGGGACTAGCGGGAGGATTGGATACGCAGTATTTT. This translates into CASSSGLAGGLDTQYF.

This clone was counted a single time. The chain couples TRBV28 to TRBJ1-1, with D unresolved. The CDR3 contains 13 residues. V gave up 9 bases and J gave up 0 bases, with 11 bases separating them. Germline CDR1 and CDR2: MDHEN and SYDVKM. The CDR3 nucleotides are TGTGCCAGTAGCCGAACCATGAACACTGAAGCTTTCTTT. This codes for CASSRTMNTEAFF.

The rearrangement joins TRBV11-1 to TRBJ2-7; TRBD1 aligns across 7 bases. The junction had 5 bases not matched to a gene; V was cut back by 3 bases and J by 3 bases. This CDR3 comprises 14 residues. CDR1 and CDR2 from the germline V gene are SGHAT and FQDESV (reference sequence). CDR3 in DNA: TGTGCCAGCAGCTTTGACAGGGCGGACTACGAGCAGTACTTC. Translation: CASSFDRADYEQYF.

V and J are TRBV18 and TRBJ2-7; 7 bases are a match to TRBD1. V lost 6 bases to trimming and J lost 6 bases; unmatched junction nucleotides: 11. The CDR3 runs 14 residues. Germline lookup yields CDR1 KGHSH and CDR2 LQKENI. The CDR3 sequence is CASSPGQDGGEQYF. DNA for the CDR3: TGTGCCAGCTCTCCCGGACAGGATGGAGGCGAGCAGTACTTC.

Turning to this clone: Different DNA sequences within this sample yield the same CDR3. The chain links TRBV9 to TRBJ1-2; possibly TRBD1 for D (5 bases). Germline CDR1 is SGDLS and CDR2 is YYNGEE. V dropped 0 bases and J dropped 3 bases, with 6 bases sitting between them. The CDR3 covers 13 residues. This CDR3 is CASSVGGDYGYTF. CDR3 DNA sequence: TGTGCCAGCAGCGTAGGGGGGGACTATGGCTACACCTTC.

The table lists this clone with a count of one. The rearrangement links TRBV5-6 to TRBJ2-6, with 7 bases that match TRBD1. Germline loops: CDR1 SGHDT, CDR2 YYEEEE. This CDR3 has 15 residues. The junction had 4 bases not matched to a gene; V was cut back by 3 bases and J by 4 bases. CDR3 residues: CASSSTGVGANVLTF. Here the CDR3 DNA reads TGTGCCAGCAGCTCTACAGGGGTAGGGGCCAACGTCCTGACTTTC. Together with reference TRBV5-6 and TRBJ2-6, the CDR3 gives the full variable domain: DAGVTQSPTHLIKTRGQQVTLRCSPKSGHDTVSWYQQALGQGPQFIFQYYEEEERQRGNFPDRFSGHQFPNYSSELNVNALLLGDSALYLCASSSTGVGANVLTFGAGSRLTVL.

This chain links TRBV7-3 with TRBJ2-2, with 9 bases identical to TRBD2. The CDR3 spans 17 residues. V lost 3 bases, J lost 2 bases, and 7 bases stayed unmatched. Germline loops: CDR1 SGHTA, CDR2 FQGTGA. This chain's CDR3 is CASSFAGGSANTGELFF. CDR3 DNA: TGTGCCAGCAGCTTTGCGGGAGGGTCAGCTAACACCGGGGAGCTGTTTTTT.

The chain uses TRBV5-1 and TRBJ1-4; TRBD1 matches at 9 bases. V trimming: 4 bases; J trimming: 8 bases; junction bases outside the gene matches: 9. Germline assignment: CDR1 SGHRS and CDR2 YFSETQ. The CDR3 totals 15 residues. CDR3 amino acids: CASSPLTGGGEKLFF. The DNA of the CDR3 is TGCGCCAGCAGCCCACTAACAGGGGGCGGGGAAAAACTGTTTTTT.

The rearrangement uses TRBV6-5 and TRBJ1-1, with a possible D match to TRBD1 (5 bases). This CDR3 region has 14 residues. CDR1 and CDR2 (germline): MNHEY, SVGAGI. Trimming pared 6 bases from V and 6 bases from J, leaving 17 bases between. CDR3 amino acids: CASRARAGGAEAFF. In DNA, the CDR3 is TGTGCCAGCAGGGCTAGAGCGGGGGGAGCTGAAGCTTTCTTT.